These 31 T cell receptor beta chains were sequenced from one sample in a study of response to subunit inactivated influenza vaccine (dated 2018 in TCRdb). Library creation used RT-PCR. The instrument given in TCRdb is Illumina HiSeq 2500. TCRdb reanalyzed the raw reads on its own, using fastp at Q25 for trimming and MiXCR for clone calling, and kept in-frame beta chains. Each entry is one CDR3 protein sequence, shown with its most common DNA and genes. The sample data list 450,000 to 550,000 distinct CDR3 sequences, and 25% of these were observed just once. The ten largest clones capture 1.5% to 2% of the sample. The sequenced sample was CD4+ T cells sorted from PBMCs, obtained roughly 5 days after vaccination. All receptors come from a man between 45 and 60 years old who received an inactivated influenza vaccine. Donor details come from another sample of the same person, matched by shared clones.

The rearrangement uses TRBV30 and TRBJ2-5; D not resolved. The germline V gene has CDR1 GTSNPN and CDR2 SVGIG (reference sequence). The CDR3 spans 13 residues. Trimming removed 1 base at V and 9 bases at J, with 15 bases between. The CDR3 nucleotides are TGTGCCTGGAGTGATCGGGCCAAAAATCCCCAGTACTTC. Its translation: CAWSDRAKNPQYF.

The rearrangement links TRBV28 to TRBJ1-2; the match to TRBD1 covers 10 bases. The germline V gene has CDR1 MDHEN and CDR2 SYDVKM. CDR3 length: 14 amino acids. V shed 6 bases and J 6 bases; nucleotides not matched to a gene: 7. The CDR3 protein is CASRPGTGVNGYTF. The CDR3 DNA follows: TGTGCCAGCAGACCCGGGACAGGGGTGAATGGCTACACCTTC.

This clonotype has a handful of counts. V is TRBV11-2 and J is TRBJ2-3; possible D gene TRBD1, 6 bases. Germline lookup yields CDR1 SGHAT and CDR2 FQNNGV. The CDR3 is made up of 19 amino acids. V lost 7 bases and J lost 6, with 32 bases in between. The CDR3 DNA is TGTGCCAGCACCCCAAGGGGGTTGGGGACGCATTCAAAACGGGATACGCAGTATTTT. Its protein is CASTPRGLGTHSKRDTQYF.

J is TRBJ2-3 and V is TRBV5-1; D may be TRBD2 (6 bases). This CDR3 has 17 residues. Germline-derived CDR1 and CDR2 are SGHRS and YFSETQ. V was cut by 3 bases and J by 2 bases, with 19 bases left in between. CDR3 sequence (DNA): TGCGCCAGCAGCTCGGGAGCCGGGACTCAGATCACAGATACGCAGTATTTT. Residues: CASSSGAGTQITDTQYF.

This clonotype has more than one count but fewer than ten. The CDR3 DNA reads as TGCGCCAGCAGCTTACCCCCCATATCAGATACGCAGTATTTT. The encoded protein is CASSLPPISDTQYF. The chain is built from TRBV5-1 and TRBJ2-3; the D is unclear. Looked up from germline, CDR1 is SGHRS and CDR2 is YFSETQ. The CDR3 loop spans 14 amino acids. Between the trimmed V and J ends, which lost 2 bases and 4 bases, there was a span of 11 bases.

This chain joins TRBV9 and TRBJ2-2; D not resolved. Germline-derived CDR1 and CDR2 are SGDLS and YYNGEE. V lost 0 bases and J 4 bases, leaving 10 bases between the germline ends. CDR3 length equals 15 residues. Here the CDR3 DNA reads TGTGCCAGCAGCGTAGAAACAGTTTTCACCGGGGAGCTGTTTTTT. As protein: CASSVETVFTGELFF.

V usage is TRBV7-2 and J usage is TRBJ2-1, with 7 bases identical to TRBD2. Germline lookup yields CDR1 SGHTA and CDR2 FQGNSA. V dropped 3 bases and J dropped 0; count of bases not matched to a gene: 5. The length of the CDR3 is 16 residues. The CDR3 is CASSFIAGSSYNEQFF. The CDR3 DNA is TGTGCCAGCAGCTTTATAGCGGGCAGCTCCTACAATGAGCAGTTCTTC.

This clonotype appeared many times. Relative to the germline gene, one junction end is altered; a read error may explain this. The CDR3 DNA reads TGCGCCAGCAGTGGACAGGGTAATTCACCCCTCCACTTT. Translation gives CASSGQGNSPLHF. The rearrangement links TRBV2 to TRBJ1-6; 8 bases align to TRBD1. CDR1 SNHLY and CDR2 FYNNEI come from the germline V gene. The CDR3 loop spans 13 amino acids.

The chain joins TRBV7-9 to TRBJ1-3; D is perhaps TRBD1 (6 bases). The CDR3 is 15 residues long. V was clipped by 5 bases and J by 1 base, with 12 bases between them. Germline V gives CDR1 SEHNR, CDR2 FQNEAQ (reference sequence). The CDR3 DNA sequence: TGTGCCAGCAGCCCGCCGGGGGCTTCTGGAAACACCATATATTTT. Translated, it gives CASSPPGASGNTIYF.

This clonotype has more than one count but fewer than ten. The chain carries TRBV7-2 and TRBJ2-7; D gene uncertain. The germline CDR1 and CDR2 sequences are SGHTA and FQGNSA. V gave up 1 base and J gave up 2 bases, with 12 bases separating them. The CDR3 is 15 amino acids. The CDR3 is CASSLVGLPAYEQYF. The DNA for the CDR3 is TGTGCCAGCAGCTTAGTTGGCCTACCAGCCTACGAGCAGTACTTC. Full variable domain (missing parts from reference TRBV7-2 and TRBJ2-7): GAGVSQSPSNKVTEKGKDVELRCDPISGHTALYWYRQSLGQGLEFLIYFQGNSAPDKSGLPSDRFSAERTGGSVSTLTIQRTQQEDSAVYLCASSLVGLPAYEQYFGPGTRLTVT.

The gene calls are TRBV7-9 and TRBJ2-5; 7 bases agree with TRBD1. V gave up 5 bases and J gave up 3 bases; unmatched junction bases: 6. CDR3 length: 14 residues. Germline V gives CDR1 SEHNR, CDR2 FQNEAQ (reference sequence). This CDR3 is CASSPRGREETQYF. CDR3 nucleotide sequence: TGTGCCAGCAGCCCCAGGGGGAGAGAAGAGACCCAGTACTTC. The full variable domain, completed using reference TRBV7-9 and TRBJ2-5, is DTGVSQNPRHKITKRGQNVTFRCDPISEHNRLYWYRQTLGQGPEFLTYFQNEAQLEKSRLLSDRFSAERPKGSFSTLEIQRTEQGDSAMYLCASSPRGREETQYFGPGTRLLVL.

Judged by abundance, this clonotype is medium-sized. The chain joins TRBV5-6 to TRBJ2-7, with 7 bases lining up with TRBD1. The germline CDR1 and CDR2 sequences are SGHDT and YYEEEE. V was pared by 2 bases and J by 3 bases, with 5 bases of the junction left unmatched. The CDR3 is 14 residues long. CDR3 sequence: CASSFLGTDYEQYF. In nucleotides, the CDR3 is TGTGCCAGCAGCTTTTTAGGGACAGACTACGAGCAGTACTTC.

The rearrangement joins TRBV20-1 to TRBJ2-1, with 12 nucleotides matching TRBD2. The CDR3 is made up of 14 amino acids. Germline CDR1 is DFQATT and CDR2 is SNEGSKA (reference sequence). CDR3 nucleotides: TGCAGACCTAGCGGGAGGGCCCTGAGGAATGAGCAGTTCTTC. As protein: CRPSGRALRNEQFF.

The rearrangement links TRBV25-1 to TRBJ2-3, with D unresolved. Trimming shortened V by 2 bases and J by 6 bases, and 9 bases separated the two germline ends. The CDR3 consists of 13 residues. The germline CDR1 and CDR2 sequences are MGHDK and SYGVNS. Here the CDR3 reads CASSEVGRDTQYF. CDR3 in DNA: TGTGCCAGCAGTGAAGTGGGCCGGGATACGCAGTATTTT.

This clonotype came up a few times. The rearrangement joins TRBV14 to TRBJ2-7, with TRBD1 matching over 8 bases. Germline lookup yields CDR1 SGHDN and CDR2 FVKESK. J gave up 6 bases and V 1 base, and 2 bases lay outside the gene matches. The CDR3 is 13 amino acids. The CDR3: CASSQGTGSEQYF. Written as DNA, the CDR3 is TGTGCCAGCAGCCAAGGGACAGGGAGCGAGCAGTACTTC.

This clonotype was seen just once. The rearrangement uses TRBV5-1 and TRBJ2-2; the D call may be TRBD1 or TRBD2 (5 bases each). Trimming cost V 5 bases and J 2 bases, with 16 bases left between them. The germline gives CDR1 SGHRS, CDR2 YFSETQ. This CDR3 has 16 residues. The CDR3 region has the DNA TGCGCCAGCAGTTTCGAGACGGGACGCAACACCGGGGAGCTGTTTTTT. As protein: CASSFETGRNTGELFF.

About this clonotype itself: At one boundary the junction diverges from the germline segment, which might be a read error. This chain uses TRBV28 with TRBJ2-1; D remains ambiguous. The CDR3 is 15 amino acids. Per the germline V gene, CDR1 is MDHEN and CDR2 is SYDVKM. The CDR3 coding sequence is TGTGCCAGCAGTGGGGATCGATACTCCTACAATAAGCAGTTCTTC. Its translation: CASSGDRYSYNKQFF. Drawing the rest from reference TRBV28 and TRBJ2-1, the complete variable domain is DVKVTQSSRYLVKRTGEKVFLECVQDMDHENMFWYRQDPGLGLRLIYFSYDVKMKEKGDIPEGYSVSREKKERFSLILESASTNQTSMYLCASSGDRYSYNKQFFGPGTRLTVL.

This clonotype was detected only a few times. The chain uses TRBV9 and TRBJ2-2; 7 nucleotides agree with TRBD2. Unmatched junction bases numbered 4, after V lost 0 bases and J lost 2 bases. There are 16 residues in the CDR3. Germline CDR1 SGDLS, CDR2 YYNGEE. Written as DNA, the CDR3 is TGTGCCAGCAGCGTAGTTCCTAGCGGTAACACCGGGGAGCTGTTTTTT. Translated, it gives CASSVVPSGNTGELFF.

The chain has TRBV20-1 and TRBJ2-7; TRBD1 matches 10 bases. The CDR3 has 15 amino acids. Trimming cost V 0 bases and J 3 bases; bases outside gene matches: 5. Looked up from germline, CDR1 is DFQATT and CDR2 is SNEGSKA (reference sequence). CDR3 in amino acids: CSARDHGQGVYEQYF. The CDR3 coding sequence is TGCAGTGCTAGAGATCACGGACAGGGGGTCTACGAGCAGTACTTC.

This clonotype has more than one count but fewer than ten. The CDR3 nucleotides read TGTGCCAGCTCACCCGCGGAAGGTCGCTATGGCTACACCTTC. Residues: CASSPAEGRYGYTF. The chain employs TRBV18 and TRBJ1-2, with D hard to call. Per germline, CDR1 KGHSH and CDR2 LQKENI. V was cut by 3 bases and J by 4 bases, with 12 bases left in between. The CDR3 runs 14 residues. The whole variable domain, remainder taken from reference TRBV18 and TRBJ1-2, is NAGVMQNPRHLVRRRGQEARLRCSPMKGHSHVYWYRQLPEEGLKFMVYLQKENIIDESGMPKERFSAEFPKEGPSILRIQQVVRGDSAAYFCASSPAEGRYGYTFGSGTRLTVV.

This clonotype was picked up a small number of times. The CDR3 DNA is TGTGCCAGCAGCTTAAACGGAATGAACACTGAAGCTTTCTTT. This translates into CASSLNGMNTEAFF. V usage is TRBV7-2 and J usage is TRBJ1-1; no clear D. Trimming stripped 2 bases from V and 0 bases from J, with 7 bases between. The CDR3 is 14 amino acids. Germline V gene lookup returns CDR1 SGHTA and CDR2 FQGNSA. The entire variable domain, with the rest obtained from reference TRBV7-2 and TRBJ1-1, is as follows: GAGVSQSPSNKVTEKGKDVELRCDPISGHTALYWYRQSLGQGLEFLIYFQGNSAPDKSGLPSDRFSAERTGGSVSTLTIQRTQQEDSAVYLCASSLNGMNTEAFFGQGTRLTVV.

The V gene is TRBV12-3 or TRBV12-4, the J gene TRBJ2-6, with a weak D call TRBD1 (6 bases). V gave up 6 bases and J gave up 0 bases, with 15 bases separating them. This CDR3 is built from 17 residues. The DNA for the CDR3 is TGTGCCAGCAGGCGGACAGCGAGCGTCTCTGGGGCCAACGTCCTGACTTTC. This sequence encodes CASRRTASVSGANVLTF.

This clonotype was seen a handful of times. The chain joins TRBV10-3 to TRBJ1-2; D ambiguous. Trimming left V 3 bases short and J 7 bases short, with 12 bases between. CDR1 and CDR2 from the germline V gene are ENHRY and SYGVKD. This CDR3 is 13 amino acids long. The CDR3 nucleotides are TGTGCCATCAGTGAAGAGACCCGCCTTGGCTACACCTTC. Translated, it gives CAISEETRLGYTF.

The CDR3, as DNA: TGCGCCAGCAGCGAACAGACTAGCGGCACAGATACGCAGTATTTT. Protein sequence: CASSEQTSGTDTQYF. This sequence joins TRBV5-1 and TRBJ2-3; 8 bases align to TRBD2. The V gene's germline CDR1 is SGHRS and CDR2 YFSETQ. V lost 4 bases to trimming and J lost 1 base; unmatched junction nucleotides: 5. The CDR3 consists of 15 residues. Based on the CDR3 plus reference TRBV5-1 and TRBJ2-3, the full variable domain is KAGVTQTPRYLIKTRGQQVTLSCSPISGHRSVSWYQQTPGQGLQFLFEYFSETQRNKGNFPGRFSGRQFSNSRSEMNVSTLELGDSALYLCASSEQTSGTDTQYFGPGTRLTVL.

This clonotype came up once. The chain links TRBV7-9 to TRBJ2-7; D may be TRBD2 (5 bases). Germline assignment: CDR1 SEHNR and CDR2 FQNEAQ (reference sequence). This CDR3 is built from 15 residues. Trimming took off 3 bases at V and 0 bases at J, with 12 bases between the two ends. CDR3 sequence reads: CASSFGVPSSYEQYF. The DNA of the CDR3 is TGTGCCAGCAGCTTCGGGGTCCCCAGCTCCTACGAGCAGTACTTC. The whole variable domain, filled in from reference TRBV7-9 and TRBJ2-7, reads DTGVSQNPRHKITKRGQNVTFRCDPISEHNRLYWYRQTLGQGPEFLTYFQNEAQLEKSRLLSDRFSAERPKGSFSTLEIQRTEQGDSAMYLCASSFGVPSSYEQYFGPGTRLTVT.

The gene calls are TRBV29-1 and TRBJ2-5; D possibly corresponds to TRBD1 (8 bases). V dropped 6 bases and J dropped 3 bases, with 17 bases sitting between them. There are 14 residues in the CDR3. The germline gives CDR1 SQVTM, CDR2 ANQGSEA. The CDR3 protein is CSVLRTGREETQYF. CDR3 nucleotides: TGCAGCGTCCTTCGGACAGGGAGGGAAGAGACCCAGTACTTC.

The gene calls are TRBV6-2 or TRBV6-3 and TRBJ1-2; no clear D. The CDR3 runs to 14 residues. The germline gives CDR1 MNHEY, CDR2 SVGEGT. The V and J ends lost 5 bases and 0 bases respectively, with 10 bases between them. The CDR3 region is CASSKAGANYGYTF. The DNA for the CDR3 is TGTGCCAGCAGTAAAGCAGGAGCTAACTATGGCTACACCTTC.

Ten or more counts support this clonotype. The chain recombines TRBV28 with TRBJ2-1; TRBD2 agrees at 10 bases. The V gene's germline CDR1 is MDHEN and CDR2 SYDVKM. Trimming took 5 bases from V and 2 from J; bases not matched to a gene: 3. This CDR3 region has 15 residues. The CDR3 DNA is TGTGCCAGCAGTCTAGCGGGAGCTACCTACAATGAGCAGTTCTTC. It yields the protein CASSLAGATYNEQFF.

This chain uses TRBV7-2 with TRBJ1-3; D is unclear. This CDR3 region has 15 residues. Between the trimmed V and J ends, which lost 5 bases and 0 bases, there was a span of 11 bases. Per the germline V gene, CDR1 is SGHTA and CDR2 is FQGNSA. In DNA, the CDR3 is TGTGCCAGCAGCACCGGGCCAAGCTCTGGAAACACCATATATTTT. Amino acids: CASSTGPSSGNTIYF.

This clonotype was detected a few times. This chain joins TRBV6-5 and TRBJ1-6; possibly TRBD1 for D (5 bases). The CDR3 is 16 amino acids. Germline loops: CDR1 MNHEY, CDR2 SVGAGI. Trimming pared 2 bases from V and 10 bases from J, leaving 18 bases between. CDR3 bases: TGTGCCAGCAGTTACGACGAGGGCGCATGGGGGTCACCCCTCCACTTT. This codes for CASSYDEGAWGSPLHF.

As concerns this clonotype: The junction differs from germline at one of its ends, possibly a read error. The CDR3 protein is CATSLEADSEAFF. CDR3 nucleotides: TGCGCCACCAGCCTGGAGGCGGACTCTGAGGCTTTCTTT. This rearrangement joins TRBV5-1 to TRBJ1-1; D remains unclear. Germline loops: CDR1 SGHRS, CDR2 YFSETQ. CDR3 size: 13 residues.